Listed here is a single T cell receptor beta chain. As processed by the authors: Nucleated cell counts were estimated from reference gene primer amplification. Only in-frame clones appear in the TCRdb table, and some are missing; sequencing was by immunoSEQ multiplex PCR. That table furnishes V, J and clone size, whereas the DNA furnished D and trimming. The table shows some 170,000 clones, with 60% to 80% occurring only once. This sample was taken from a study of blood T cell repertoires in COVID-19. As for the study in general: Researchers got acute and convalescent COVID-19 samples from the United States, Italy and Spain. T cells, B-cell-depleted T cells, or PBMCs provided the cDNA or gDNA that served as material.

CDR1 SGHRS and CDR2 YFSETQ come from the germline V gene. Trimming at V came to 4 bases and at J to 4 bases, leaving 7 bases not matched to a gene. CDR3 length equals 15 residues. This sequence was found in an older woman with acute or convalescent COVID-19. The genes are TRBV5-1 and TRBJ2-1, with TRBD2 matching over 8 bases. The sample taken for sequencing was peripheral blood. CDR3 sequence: CASSTGTSRYNEQFF. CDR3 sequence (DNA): TGCGCCAGCAGCACCGGGACTAGTCGTTACAATGAGCAGTTCTTC.